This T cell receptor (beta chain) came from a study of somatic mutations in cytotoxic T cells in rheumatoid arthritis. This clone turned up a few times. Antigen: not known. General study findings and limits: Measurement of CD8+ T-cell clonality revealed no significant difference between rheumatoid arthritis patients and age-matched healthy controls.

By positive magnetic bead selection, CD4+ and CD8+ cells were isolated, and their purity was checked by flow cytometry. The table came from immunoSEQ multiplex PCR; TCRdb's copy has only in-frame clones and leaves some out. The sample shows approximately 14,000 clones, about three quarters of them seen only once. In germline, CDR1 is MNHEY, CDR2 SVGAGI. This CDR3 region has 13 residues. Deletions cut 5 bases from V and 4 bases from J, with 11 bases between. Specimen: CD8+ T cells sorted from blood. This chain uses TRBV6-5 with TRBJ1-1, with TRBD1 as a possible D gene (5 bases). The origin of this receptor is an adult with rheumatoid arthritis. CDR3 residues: CASSPGEGTEAFF. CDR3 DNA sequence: TGTGCCAGCAGTCCGGGGGAGGGCACTGAAGCTTTCTTT.